The clone carrying this T cell receptor (beta chain) was observed a few times. This sample is part of a study of glioma-infiltrating T cells after dendritic cell vaccination. Whole-study context: Between about 2002 and 2013, patients got autologous tumor lysate-pulsed dendritic cell vaccines.

Up to 2 ug genomic DNA was used for TCRB CDR3 amplification. Produced via immunoSEQ multiplex PCR; TCRdb's table is partial and in-frame only. This sample carries tens of thousands of clones, under 90% of them seen once, and the ten largest clones take about 8.1%. V lost 3 bases and J lost 0, with 12 bases in between. The CDR3 runs to 16 residues. Germline CDR1 is SGHTA and CDR2 is FQGTGA. The time point: after dendritic cell vaccination, including at tumor progression/relapse. The TCR originated in a human donor with glioblastoma. The chain is built from TRBV7-3 and TRBJ2-1; maybe TRBD2 (7 bases). Sequenced material: blood, taken after dendritic cell vaccination. CDR3 bases: TGTGCCAGCAGCTTGGCTGCGGGGGCCTCCTACAATGAGCAGTTCTTC. Encoded protein: CASSLAAGASYNEQFF.